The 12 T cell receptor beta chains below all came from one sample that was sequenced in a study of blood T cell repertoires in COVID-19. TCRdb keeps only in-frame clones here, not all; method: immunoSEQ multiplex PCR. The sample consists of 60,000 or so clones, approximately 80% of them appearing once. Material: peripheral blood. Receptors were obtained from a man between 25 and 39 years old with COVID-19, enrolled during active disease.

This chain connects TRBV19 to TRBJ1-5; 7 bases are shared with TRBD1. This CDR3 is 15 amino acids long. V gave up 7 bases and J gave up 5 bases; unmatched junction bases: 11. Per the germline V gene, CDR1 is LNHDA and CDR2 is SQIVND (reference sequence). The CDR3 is CASTKTGDRYQPQHF. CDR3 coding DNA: TGTGCCAGTACTAAAACAGGGGACCGCTATCAGCCCCAGCATTTT.

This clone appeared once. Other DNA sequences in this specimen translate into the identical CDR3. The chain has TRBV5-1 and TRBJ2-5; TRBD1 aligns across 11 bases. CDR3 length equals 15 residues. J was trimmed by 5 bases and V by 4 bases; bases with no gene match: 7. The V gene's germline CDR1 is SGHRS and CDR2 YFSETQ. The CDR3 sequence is CASSTGTGGGETQYF. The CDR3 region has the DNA TGCGCCAGCAGCACCGGGACAGGGGGAGGGGAGACCCAGTACTTC.

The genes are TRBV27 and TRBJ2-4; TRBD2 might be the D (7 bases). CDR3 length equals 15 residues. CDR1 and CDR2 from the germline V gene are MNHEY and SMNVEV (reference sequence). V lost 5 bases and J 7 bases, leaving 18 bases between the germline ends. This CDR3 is CASSDPRGASNIQYF. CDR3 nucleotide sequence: TGTGCCAGCAGTGATCCTCGGGGGGCGTCGAACATTCAGTACTTC.

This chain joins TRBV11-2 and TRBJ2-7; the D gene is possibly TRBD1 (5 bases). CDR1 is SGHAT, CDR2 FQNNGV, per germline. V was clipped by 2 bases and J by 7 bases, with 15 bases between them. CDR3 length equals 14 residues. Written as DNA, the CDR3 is TGTGCCAGCAGCTTATCGCAGGGTCCGCGTGAGCAGTACTTC. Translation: CASSLSQGPREQYF.

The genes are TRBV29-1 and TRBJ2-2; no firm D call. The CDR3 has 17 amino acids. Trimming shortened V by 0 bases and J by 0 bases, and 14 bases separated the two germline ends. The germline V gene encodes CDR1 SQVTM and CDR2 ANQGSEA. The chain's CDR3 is CSVEEIPLSANTGELFF. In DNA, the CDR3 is TGCAGCGTTGAAGAAATCCCTTTATCGGCGAACACCGGGGAGCTGTTTTTT.

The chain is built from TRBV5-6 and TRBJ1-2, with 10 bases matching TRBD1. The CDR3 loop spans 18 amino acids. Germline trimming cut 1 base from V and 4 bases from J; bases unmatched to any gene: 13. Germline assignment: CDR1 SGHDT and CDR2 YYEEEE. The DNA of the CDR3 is TGTGCCAGCAGCTTGATTTGGGATCGCGGGGACAGGGGCTATGGCTACACCTTC. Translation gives CASSLIWDRGDRGYGYTF.

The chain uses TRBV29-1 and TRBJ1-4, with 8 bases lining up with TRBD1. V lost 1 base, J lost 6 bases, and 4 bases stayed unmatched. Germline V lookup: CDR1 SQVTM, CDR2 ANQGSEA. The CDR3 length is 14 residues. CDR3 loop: CSVEGTGKDEKLFF. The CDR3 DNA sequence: TGCAGCGTTGAAGGGACAGGGAAGGATGAAAAACTGTTTTTT.

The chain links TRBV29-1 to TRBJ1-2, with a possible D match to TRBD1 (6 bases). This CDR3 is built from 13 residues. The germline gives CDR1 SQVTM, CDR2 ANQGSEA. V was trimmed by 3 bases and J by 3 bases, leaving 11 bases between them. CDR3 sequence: CSVDEQGYYGYTF. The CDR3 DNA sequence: TGCAGCGTTGACGAACAGGGATACTATGGCTACACCTTC. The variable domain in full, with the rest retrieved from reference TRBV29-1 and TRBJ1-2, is SAVISQKPSRDICQRGTSLTIQCQVDSQVTMMFWYRQQPGQSLTLIATANQGSEATYESGFVIDKFPISRPNLTFSTLTVSNMSPEDSSIYLCSVDEQGYYGYTFGSGTRLTVV.

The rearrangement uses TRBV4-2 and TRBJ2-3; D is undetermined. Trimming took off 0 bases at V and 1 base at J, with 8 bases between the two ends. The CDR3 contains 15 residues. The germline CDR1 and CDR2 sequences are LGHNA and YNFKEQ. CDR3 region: CASSQDLRRTDTQYF. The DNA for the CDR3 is TGTGCCAGCAGCCAAGATCTGCGCCGCACAGATACGCAGTATTTT.

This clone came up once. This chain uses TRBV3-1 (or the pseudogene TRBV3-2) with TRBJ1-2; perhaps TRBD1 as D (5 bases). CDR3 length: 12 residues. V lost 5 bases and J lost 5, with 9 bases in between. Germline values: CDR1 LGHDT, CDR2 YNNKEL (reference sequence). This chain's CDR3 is CASSSRQYGYTF. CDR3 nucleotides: TGTGCCAGCAGCTCTCGACAGTATGGCTACACCTTC.

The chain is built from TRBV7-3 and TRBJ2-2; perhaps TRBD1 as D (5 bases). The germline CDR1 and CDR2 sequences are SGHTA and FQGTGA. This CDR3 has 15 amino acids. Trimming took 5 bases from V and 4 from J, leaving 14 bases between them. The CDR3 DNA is TGTGCCAGCAGCCTAGGGGCAGGTTCCACCGGGGAGCTGTTTTTT. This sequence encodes CASSLGAGSTGELFF.

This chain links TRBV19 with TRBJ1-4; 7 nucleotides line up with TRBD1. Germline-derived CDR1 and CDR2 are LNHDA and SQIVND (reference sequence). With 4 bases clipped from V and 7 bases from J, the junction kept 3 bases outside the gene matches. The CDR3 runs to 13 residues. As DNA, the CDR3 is TGTGCCAGTAGTACTGGACAGGCTGAAAAACTGTTTTTT. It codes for CASSTGQAEKLFF.